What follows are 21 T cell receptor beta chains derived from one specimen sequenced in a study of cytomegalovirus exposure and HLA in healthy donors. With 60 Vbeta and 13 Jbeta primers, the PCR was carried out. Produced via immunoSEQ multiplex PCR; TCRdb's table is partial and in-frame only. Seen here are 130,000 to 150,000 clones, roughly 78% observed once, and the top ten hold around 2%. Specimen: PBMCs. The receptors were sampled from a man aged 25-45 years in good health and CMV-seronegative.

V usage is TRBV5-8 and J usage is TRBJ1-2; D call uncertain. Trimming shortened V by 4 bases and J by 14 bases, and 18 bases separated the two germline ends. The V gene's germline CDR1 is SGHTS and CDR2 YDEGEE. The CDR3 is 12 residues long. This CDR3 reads CASSLDWVAGTF. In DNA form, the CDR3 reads TGTGCCAGCAGCCTGGATTGGGTGGCGGGGACCTTC.

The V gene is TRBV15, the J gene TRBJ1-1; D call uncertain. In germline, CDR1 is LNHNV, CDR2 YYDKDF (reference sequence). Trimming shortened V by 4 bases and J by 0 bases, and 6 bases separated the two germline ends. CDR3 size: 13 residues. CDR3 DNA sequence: TGTGCCACCAGCAACAACATGAACACTGAAGCTTTCTTT. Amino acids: CATSNNMNTEAFF.

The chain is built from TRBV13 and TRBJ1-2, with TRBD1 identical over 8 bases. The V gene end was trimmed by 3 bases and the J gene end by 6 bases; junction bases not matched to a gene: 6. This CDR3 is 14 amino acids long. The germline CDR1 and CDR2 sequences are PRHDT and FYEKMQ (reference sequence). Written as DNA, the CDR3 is TGTGCCAGCAGCTTCCGACAGGGGAGGAATGGCTACACCTTC. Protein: CASSFRQGRNGYTF.

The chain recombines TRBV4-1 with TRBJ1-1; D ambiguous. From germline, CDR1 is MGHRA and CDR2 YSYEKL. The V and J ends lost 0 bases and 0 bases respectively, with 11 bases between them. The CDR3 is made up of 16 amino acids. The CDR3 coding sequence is TGCGCCAGCAGCCAAGAATGGAGAGCATTGAACACTGAAGCTTTCTTT. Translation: CASSQEWRALNTEAFF.

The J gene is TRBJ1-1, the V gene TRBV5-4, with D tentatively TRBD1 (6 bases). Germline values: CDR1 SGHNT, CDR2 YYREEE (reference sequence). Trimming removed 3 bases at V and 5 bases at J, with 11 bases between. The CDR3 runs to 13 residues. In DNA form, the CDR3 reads TGTGCCAGCAGCTCAGGGGCTGATACTGAAGCTTTCTTT. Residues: CASSSGADTEAFF.

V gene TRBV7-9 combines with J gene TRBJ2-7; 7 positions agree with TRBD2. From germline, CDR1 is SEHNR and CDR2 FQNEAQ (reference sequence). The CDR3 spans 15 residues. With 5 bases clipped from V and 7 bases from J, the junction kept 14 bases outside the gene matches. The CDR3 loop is CASSLERDGPREQYF. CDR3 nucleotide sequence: TGTGCCAGCAGCCTTGAGCGGGACGGACCTAGGGAGCAGTACTTC.

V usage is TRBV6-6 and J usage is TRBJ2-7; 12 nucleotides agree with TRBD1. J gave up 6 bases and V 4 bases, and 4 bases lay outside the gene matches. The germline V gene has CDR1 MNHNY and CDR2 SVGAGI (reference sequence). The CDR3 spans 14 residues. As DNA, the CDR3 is TGTGCCAGCAGTTTTGGGACAGGGGGCGGCGAGCAGTACTTC. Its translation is CASSFGTGGGEQYF.

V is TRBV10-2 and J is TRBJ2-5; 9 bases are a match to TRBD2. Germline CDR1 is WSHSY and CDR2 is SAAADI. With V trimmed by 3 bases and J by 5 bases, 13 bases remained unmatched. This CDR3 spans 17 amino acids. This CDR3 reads CASSDKGAGGQAETQYF. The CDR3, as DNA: TGCGCCAGCAGTGATAAAGGGGCGGGGGGGCAGGCTGAGACCCAGTACTTC.

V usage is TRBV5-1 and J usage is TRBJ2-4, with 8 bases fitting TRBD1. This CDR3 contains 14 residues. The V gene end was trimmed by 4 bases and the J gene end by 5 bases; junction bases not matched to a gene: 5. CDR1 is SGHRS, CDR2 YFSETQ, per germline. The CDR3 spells CASSPGQVENIQYF. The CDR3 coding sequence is TGCGCCAGCAGCCCGGGACAGGTTGAAAACATTCAGTACTTC.

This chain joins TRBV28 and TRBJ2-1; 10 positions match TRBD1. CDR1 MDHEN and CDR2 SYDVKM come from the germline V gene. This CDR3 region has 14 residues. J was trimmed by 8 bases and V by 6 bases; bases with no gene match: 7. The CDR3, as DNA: TGTGCCAGCAGCCGAGGACAGGGGGGAGATGAGCAGTTCTTC. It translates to CASSRGQGGDEQFF.

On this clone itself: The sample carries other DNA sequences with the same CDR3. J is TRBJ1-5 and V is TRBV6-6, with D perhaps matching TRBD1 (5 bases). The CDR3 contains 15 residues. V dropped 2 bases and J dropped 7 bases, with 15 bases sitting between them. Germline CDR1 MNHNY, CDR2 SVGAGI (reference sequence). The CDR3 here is CASSYDGRGGQPQHF. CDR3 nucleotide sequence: TGTGCCAGCAGTTACGATGGAAGGGGTGGCCAGCCCCAGCATTTT.

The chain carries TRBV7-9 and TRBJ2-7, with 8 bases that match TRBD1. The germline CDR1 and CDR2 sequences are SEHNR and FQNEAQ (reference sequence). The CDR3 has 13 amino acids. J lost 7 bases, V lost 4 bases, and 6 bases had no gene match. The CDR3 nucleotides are TGTGCCAGCAGCTCCTGGACAGGGTGGGAGCAGTACTTC. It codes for CASSSWTGWEQYF.

CDR3 amino acids: CASSQPTSGGAANEQFF. In nucleotides, the CDR3 is TGCGCCAGCAGCCAACCGACTAGCGGGGGGGCCGCGAATGAGCAGTTCTTC. The chain carries TRBV4-1 and TRBJ2-1; 14 nucleotides agree with TRBD2. The CDR3 runs 17 residues. With 2 bases clipped from V and 7 bases from J, the junction kept 7 bases outside the gene matches. Germline values: CDR1 MGHRA, CDR2 YSYEKL.

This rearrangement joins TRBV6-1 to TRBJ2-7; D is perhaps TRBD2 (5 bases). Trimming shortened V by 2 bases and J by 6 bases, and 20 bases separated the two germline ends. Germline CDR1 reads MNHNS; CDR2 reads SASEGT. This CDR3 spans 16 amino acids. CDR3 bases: TGTGCCAGCAGTGAAAAGAGCGGAGACTACAACTTCGAGCAGTACTTC. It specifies CASSEKSGDYNFEQYF.

The CDR3 coding sequence is TGTGCCAGCAGTTTGGTGGGGCAGGGAAACTCCTACGAGCAGTACTTC. Protein: CASSLVGQGNSYEQYF. The J gene is TRBJ2-7, the V gene TRBV28, with D maybe TRBD1 (5 bases). The germline gives CDR1 MDHEN, CDR2 SYDVKM. The V and J ends lost 3 bases and 0 bases respectively, with 15 bases between them. CDR3 size: 16 residues.

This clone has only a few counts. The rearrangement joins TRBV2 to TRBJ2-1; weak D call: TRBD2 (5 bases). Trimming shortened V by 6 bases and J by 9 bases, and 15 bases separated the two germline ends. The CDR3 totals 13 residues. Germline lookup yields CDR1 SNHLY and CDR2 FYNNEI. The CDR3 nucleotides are TGTGCCAGCAGCAGTCGGGGAAGAGGTGAGCAGTTCTTC. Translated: CASSSRGRGEQFF.

CDR3 sequence: CASSFAGQLVNEQFF. The CDR3 region has the DNA TGTGCCAGCAGCTTTGCTGGACAGCTTGTAAATGAGCAGTTCTTC. The chain joins TRBV5-4 to TRBJ2-1; possible D gene TRBD1, 6 bases. The V gene's germline CDR1 is SGHNT and CDR2 YYREEE (reference sequence). Trimming cost V 2 bases and J 7 bases, with 16 bases left between them. The CDR3 has 15 residues.

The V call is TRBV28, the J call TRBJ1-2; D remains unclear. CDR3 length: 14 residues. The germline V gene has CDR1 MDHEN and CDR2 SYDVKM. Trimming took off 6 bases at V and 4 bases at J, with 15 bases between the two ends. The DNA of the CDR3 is TGTGCCAGCAGCCCCGATCGAGTTTCCTATGGCTACACCTTC. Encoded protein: CASSPDRVSYGYTF.

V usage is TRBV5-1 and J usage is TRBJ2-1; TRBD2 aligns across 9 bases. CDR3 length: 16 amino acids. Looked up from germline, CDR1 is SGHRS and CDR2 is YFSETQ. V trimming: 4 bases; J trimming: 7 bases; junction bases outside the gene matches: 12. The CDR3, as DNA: TGCGCCAGCAGCCCCCCGGGACTAGCAGATGTAAATGAGCAGTTCTTC. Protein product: CASSPPGLADVNEQFF.

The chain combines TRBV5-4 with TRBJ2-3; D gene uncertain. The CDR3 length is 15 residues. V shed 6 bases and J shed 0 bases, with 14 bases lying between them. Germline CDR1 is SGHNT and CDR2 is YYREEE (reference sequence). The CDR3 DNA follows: TGTGCCAGCACCCCTCGCTTAGCTAGCACAGATACGCAGTATTTT. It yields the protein CASTPRLASTDTQYF.

CDR3 DNA: TGTGCCAGCAGTATGGGACAGGTTAGCAATCAGCCCCAGCATTTT. This translates into CASSMGQVSNQPQHF. The rearrangement links TRBV6-1 to TRBJ1-5, with TRBD1 matching over 8 bases. Trimming took 5 bases from V and 0 from J; bases not matched to a gene: 3. This CDR3 comprises 15 residues. Germline CDR1 and CDR2: MNHNS and SASEGT.